Listed below are T cell receptor beta chains from one sample, sequenced in a study of shared clonotypes between healthy human individuals. Profiling relied on immunoSEQ multiplex PCR, and the TCRdb table lists in-frame clones only, not all of them. The sample carries hundreds of thousands of clones, 73% recorded once. What was sequenced was memory CD4+ T cells sorted from blood. These receptors all come from a man younger than 45 in good health. Each CDR3 is given with its conserved first and last residue. Fields, in order: V gene, J gene, CDR3 protein.

V gene: TRBV6-1
J gene: TRBJ2-1
CDR3 protein: CASTHGTYEQFF

V gene: TRBV13
J gene: TRBJ1-1
CDR3 protein: CASSFMARGNTEAFF

V gene: TRBV2
J gene: TRBJ2-4
CDR3 protein: CASRLLDIQYF

V gene: TRBV29-1
J gene: TRBJ2-1
CDR3 protein: CSVSDKHGFSEQFF

V gene: TRBV30
J gene: TRBJ2-1
CDR3 protein: CAWLVAASYNEQFF

V gene: TRBV28
J gene: TRBJ2-7
CDR3 protein: CASKRLWRYEQYF

V gene: TRBV10-2
J gene: TRBJ2-7
CDR3 protein: CASRQRGGGYEQYF

V gene: TRBV11-1
J gene: TRBJ1-2
CDR3 protein: CASSSNRGGHTF

V gene: TRBV7-9
J gene: TRBJ2-7
CDR3 protein: CASSLGGSAFYEQYF

V gene: TRBV10-3
J gene: TRBJ2-3
CDR3 protein: CAISSGLTDTQYF

V gene: TRBV4-3
J gene: TRBJ2-1
CDR3 protein: CASSQGSAYNEQFF

V gene: TRBV4-2
J gene: TRBJ1-5
CDR3 protein: CASSQYGTVLGQPQHF

V gene: TRBV19
J gene: TRBJ2-1
CDR3 protein: CASSIRDWVEQFF

V gene: TRBV5-1
J gene: TRBJ2-2
CDR3 protein: CASQRTADYTGELFF

V gene: TRBV28
J gene: TRBJ2-1
CDR3 protein: CASHSGNYNEQFF

V gene: TRBV5-4
J gene: TRBJ2-4
CDR3 protein: CASSLKRAGGSIQYF

V gene: TRBV4-1
J gene: TRBJ2-7
CDR3 protein: CASSQEEDYEQYF

V gene: TRBV29-1
J gene: TRBJ2-3
CDR3 protein: CSVREGGDTQYF

V gene: TRBV4-3
J gene: TRBJ1-3
CDR3 protein: CASSQGEGISGNTIYF

V gene: TRBV18
J gene: TRBJ1-2
CDR3 protein: CASSPPGGEYGYTF

V gene: TRBV10-2
J gene: TRBJ1-5
CDR3 protein: CASSLGQGSQPQHF

V gene: TRBV25-1
J gene: TRBJ1-5
CDR3 protein: CASSDLGGGQPQHF

V gene: TRBV28
J gene: TRBJ1-5
CDR3 protein: CASSLVKGGDQPQHF

V gene: TRBV18
J gene: TRBJ2-5
CDR3 protein: CASSPKETQYF

V gene: TRBV25-1
J gene: TRBJ2-1
CDR3 protein: CASSPGPLGEQFF

V gene: TRBV11-2
J gene: TRBJ1-3
CDR3 protein: CASSLGASGNTIYF

V gene: TRBV18
J gene: TRBJ2-5
CDR3 protein: CASSHGAEETQYF

V gene: TRBV15
J gene: TRBJ2-3
CDR3 protein: CATSYKQGLSQYF